The 18 T cell receptor beta chains reported below all come from one sample, sequenced in a study of blood T cell repertoires in COVID-19. Produced via immunoSEQ multiplex PCR; TCRdb's table is partial and in-frame only. The top ten hold roughly 5% of the sample, which has roughly 230,000 clones, approximately 85% seen once. The sample comprised peripheral blood. The receptors derive from a man over 45 with COVID-19, enrolled during active disease.

This clone showed up just once. The V call is TRBV24-1, the J call TRBJ2-2; 13 positions agree with TRBD2. The germline gives CDR1 KGHDR, CDR2 SFDVKD. The trim removed 5 bases at V and 0 bases at J, leaving 8 bases unmatched. The CDR3 covers 19 residues. In DNA, the CDR3 is TGTGCCACCAGTGCTCCGACTAGCGGGGGGATGTCGAACACCGGGGAGCTGTTTTTT. Its protein product is CATSAPTSGGMSNTGELFF.

A single count supports this clone. The CDR3 reads CALDAGGAYEQYF. The CDR3 region has the DNA TGTGCCCTCGACGCGGGGGGTGCCTACGAGCAGTACTTC. The rearrangement uses TRBV10-3 and TRBJ2-7; 8 bases fit TRBD2. With 11 bases clipped from V and 2 bases from J, the junction kept 8 bases outside the gene matches. This CDR3 comprises 13 residues. The germline V gene has CDR1 ENHRY and CDR2 SYGVKD.

The chain is built from TRBV18 and TRBJ1-2, with TRBD1 identical over 11 bases. Germline trimming cut 3 bases from V and 2 bases from J; bases unmatched to any gene: 2. The CDR3 spans 15 residues. Per the germline V gene, CDR1 is KGHSH and CDR2 is LQKENI. CDR3 DNA sequence: TGTGCCAGCTCACCTAGGGACAGGGGGAACTATGGCTACACCTTC. It yields the protein CASSPRDRGNYGYTF.

The rearrangement uses TRBV5-1 and TRBJ1-1, with D possibly matching TRBD1 (6 bases). Germline CDR1 is SGHRS and CDR2 is YFSETQ. V gave up 4 bases and J gave up 0 bases, with 13 bases separating them. The CDR3 sequence is 15 residues long. As DNA, the CDR3 is TGCGCCAGCAGCGAGCCGGGACAAATGAACACTGAAGCTTTCTTT. Translated: CASSEPGQMNTEAFF.

The chain has TRBV9 and TRBJ2-1; 8 bases fit TRBD1. Trimming removed 4 bases from V and 4 bases from J; junction bases left unmatched: 7. This CDR3 is 15 amino acids long. The germline CDR1 and CDR2 sequences are SGDLS and YYNGEE. This chain's CDR3 is CASSPFGQGYNEQFF. DNA of the CDR3: TGTGCCAGCAGCCCCTTCGGACAGGGTTACAATGAGCAGTTCTTC.

This clone appeared once. The V call is TRBV6-4, the J call TRBJ2-3, with 10 bases that match TRBD1. The V gene end was trimmed by 5 bases and the J gene end by 4 bases; junction bases not matched to a gene: 3. This CDR3 has 14 amino acids. Germline CDR1 is MRHNA and CDR2 is SNTAGT. The CDR3: CASSPGTGADTQYF. The CDR3, as DNA: TGTGCCAGCAGTCCCGGGACAGGGGCAGATACGCAGTATTTT.

There are a few counts of this clone. V is TRBV7-2 and J is TRBJ1-1; TRBD1 agrees at 8 bases. Per germline, CDR1 SGHTA and CDR2 FQGNSA. J lost 7 bases, V lost 1 base, and 8 bases had no gene match. The CDR3 totals 15 residues. CDR3 DNA sequence: TGTGCCAGCAGCTTAGGCACCGGGACAGGCCGTGAAGCTTTCTTT. Its protein is CASSLGTGTGREAFF.

The rearrangement joins TRBV19 to TRBJ1-1; D call uncertain. V was shortened by 5 bases and J by 0 bases, with 7 bases between the two germline ends. The CDR3 is 13 amino acids. CDR1 is LNHDA and CDR2 is SQIVND in the germline V gene (reference sequence). CDR3 amino acids: CASSEVMNTEAFF. The DNA of the CDR3 is TGTGCCAGTAGTGAGGTCATGAACACTGAAGCTTTCTTT.

The J gene is TRBJ2-5, the V gene TRBV7-9; weak D call: TRBD2 (6 bases). The V end was cut by 7 bases, the J end by 2 bases, with 17 bases between. Per the germline V gene, CDR1 is SEHNR and CDR2 is FQNEAQ (reference sequence). This CDR3 has 15 residues. The CDR3 DNA reads TGTGCCAGCACCGCCCCGGGAGCCGAGCAAGAGACCCAGTACTTC. Translation gives CASTAPGAEQETQYF.

V usage is TRBV3-1 (or the pseudogene TRBV3-2) and J usage is TRBJ1-4, with 7 bases identical to TRBD1. Germline CDR1 and CDR2: LGHDT and YNNKEL (reference sequence). There are 15 residues in the CDR3. J gave up 7 bases and V 3 bases, and 8 bases lay outside the gene matches. The CDR3 is CASSHPQGGGEKLFF. DNA for the CDR3: TGTGCCAGCAGCCACCCCCAGGGGGGTGGTGAAAAACTGTTTTTT.

This rearrangement joins TRBV11-2 to TRBJ1-2; D uncertain. V lost 0 bases and J 2 bases, leaving 10 bases between the germline ends. This CDR3 spans 15 amino acids. Germline V gives CDR1 SGHAT, CDR2 FQNNGV. The CDR3 region is CASSLDGTINYGYTF. In nucleotides, the CDR3 is TGTGCCAGCAGCTTAGATGGCACAATAAACTATGGCTACACCTTC.

This clone has a handful of counts. This chain uses TRBV7-9 with TRBJ1-1, with unresolved D. The CDR3 spans 12 residues. The germline V gene has CDR1 SEHNR and CDR2 FQNEAQ (reference sequence). The germline V and J ends were trimmed by 5 bases and 4 bases, with 8 bases remaining between them. The CDR3 DNA sequence: TGTGCCAGCAGCCACGGCGGCACTGAAGCTTTCTTT. Translated, it gives CASSHGGTEAFF.

This clone appeared a single time. The chain has TRBV6-5 and TRBJ1-2; D is unresolved. CDR3 length: 14 amino acids. Trimming pared 6 bases from V and 4 bases from J, leaving 15 bases between. Germline lookup yields CDR1 MNHEY and CDR2 SVGAGI. CDR3 nucleotide sequence: TGTGCCAGCAGAATAGAGGAAGGTAGCTATGGCTACACCTTC. Its translation is CASRIEEGSYGYTF.

The V gene is TRBV10-3, the J gene TRBJ1-2; 9 nucleotides agree with TRBD1. The ends lost 6 bases at V and 8 bases at J; junction bases unmatched: 10. The germline V gene encodes CDR1 ENHRY and CDR2 SYGVKD. The CDR3 is 14 residues long. The CDR3 DNA follows: TGTGCCATCAGAGCCGGGACAGGGCAAGGAGGCTACACCTTC. Translating it yields CAIRAGTGQGGYTF.

This clone was picked up one time. The chain uses TRBV6-5 and TRBJ2-3; perhaps TRBD1 as D (6 bases). The CDR3 spans 13 residues. The V end was cut by 10 bases, the J end by 3 bases, with 14 bases between. Germline V gene sequence: CDR1 MNHEY, CDR2 SVGAGI. The CDR3 protein is CAIRDIQTDTQYF. CDR3 nucleotide sequence: TGTGCCATCCGGGACATTCAAACAGATACGCAGTATTTT.

This sequence joins TRBV2 and TRBJ1-1, with D perhaps TRBD1 (5 bases). In germline, CDR1 is SNHLY, CDR2 FYNNEI. This CDR3 contains 14 residues. Between the trimmed V and J ends, which lost 4 bases and 3 bases, there was a span of 12 bases. CDR3 protein: CASSVRGWDTEAFF. For the CDR3, the DNA is TGTGCCAGCAGTGTGCGGGGGTGGGACACTGAAGCTTTCTTT.

V is TRBV30 and J is TRBJ2-7; D gene uncertain. This CDR3 is built from 15 residues. Between the trimmed V and J ends, which lost 0 bases and 0 bases, there was a span of 12 bases. CDR1 is GTSNPN and CDR2 is SVGIG in the germline V gene (reference sequence). The CDR3 DNA sequence: TGTGCCTGGAGTGTCTCTGGCACCCTCTCCTACGAGCAGTACTTC. Residues: CAWSVSGTLSYEQYF. Combining the CDR3 with reference TRBV30 and TRBJ2-7 gives the whole variable domain SQTIHQWPATLVQPVGSPLSLECTVEGTSNPNLYWYRQAAGRGLQLLFYSVGIGQISSEVPQNLSASRPQDRQFILSSKKLLLSDSGFYLCAWSVSGTLSYEQYFGPGTRLTVT.

This clone has a handful of counts. The gene calls are TRBV10-3 and TRBJ1-1; maybe TRBD1 (5 bases). Germline lookup yields CDR1 ENHRY and CDR2 SYGVKD. Between the trimmed V and J ends, which lost 7 bases and 7 bases, there was a span of 10 bases. The CDR3 has 11 residues. Written as DNA, the CDR3 is TGTGCCATCATTGACAGTGGTGAAGCTTTCTTT. Translated, it gives CAIIDSGEAFF.